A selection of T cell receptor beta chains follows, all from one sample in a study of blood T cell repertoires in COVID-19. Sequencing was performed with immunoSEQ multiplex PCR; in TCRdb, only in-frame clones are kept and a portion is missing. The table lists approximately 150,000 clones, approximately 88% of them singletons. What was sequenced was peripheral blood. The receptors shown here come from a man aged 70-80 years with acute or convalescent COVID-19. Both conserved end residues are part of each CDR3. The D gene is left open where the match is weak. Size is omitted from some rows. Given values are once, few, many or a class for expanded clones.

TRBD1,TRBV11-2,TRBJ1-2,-,CASTNRGLNGYTF,TGTGCCAGCACAAACAGGGGGCTGAATGGCTACACCTTC
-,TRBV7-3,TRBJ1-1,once,CASSSNSNTEAFF,TGTGCCAGCAGCAGTAACAGTAACACTGAAGCTTTCTTT
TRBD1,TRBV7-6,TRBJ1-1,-,CASSRQGDTEAFF,TGTGCCAGCAGCCGACAGGGAGACACTGAAGCTTTCTTT
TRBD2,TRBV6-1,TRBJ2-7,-,CASSEALADQVEQYF,TGTGCCAGCAGTGAAGCGCTAGCGGACCAGGTAGAGCAGTACTTC
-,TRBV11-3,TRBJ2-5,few,CASSLGATRPTETQYF,TGTGCCAGCAGCTTAGGCGCGACACGACCCACCGAGACCCAGTACTTC
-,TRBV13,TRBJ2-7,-,CASSHGGGRTYEQYF,TGTGCCAGCAGCCATGGGGGCGGGCGGACCTACGAGCAGTACTTC
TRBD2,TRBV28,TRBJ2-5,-,CASSLAGETRETQYF,TGTGCCAGCAGTTTAGCGGGAGAGACCAGAGAGACCCAGTACTTC
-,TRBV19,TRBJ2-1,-,CASIDRGGNNEQFF,TGTGCCAGTATTGACAGGGGAGGGAATAATGAGCAGTTCTTC
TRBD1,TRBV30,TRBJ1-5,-,CAWNPGQASNQPQHF,TGTGCCTGGAACCCCGGACAGGCCAGCAATCAGCCCCAGCATTTT
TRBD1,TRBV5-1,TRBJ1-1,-,CASSRGTGGDFAEAFF,TGCGCCAGCAGCAGGGGGACAGGGGGCGATTTCGCTGAAGCTTTCTTT
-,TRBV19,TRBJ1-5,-,CASSLNPDSRGQPQHF,TGTGCCAGTAGTCTGAATCCGGACAGTCGGGGTCAGCCCCAGCATTTT
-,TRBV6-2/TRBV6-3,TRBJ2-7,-,CASSYQLFSYEQYF,TGTGCCAGCAGTTACCAACTTTTCTCCTACGAGCAGTACTTC
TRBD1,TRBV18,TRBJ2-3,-,CASSPQGAFTDTQYF,TGTGCCAGCTCACCACAGGGGGCTTTCACAGATACGCAGTATTTT
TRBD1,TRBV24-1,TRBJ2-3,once,CAIGQGEYTQYF,TGTGCCATCGGACAGGGGGAATATACGCAGTATTTT
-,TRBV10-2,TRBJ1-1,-,CASSESAGPNTEAFF,TGCGCCAGCAGTGAGTCGGCAGGGCCGAACACTGAAGCTTTCTTT
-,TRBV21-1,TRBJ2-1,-,CASSKVASGKDEQFF,TGTGCCAGCAGCAAAGTAGCTAGCGGGAAGGATGAGCAGTTCTTC
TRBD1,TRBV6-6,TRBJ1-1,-,CASSYGTGTNTEAFF,TGTGCCAGCAGTTACGGGACAGGGACTAACACTGAAGCTTTCTTT
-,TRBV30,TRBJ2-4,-,CAWSVTDQNIQYF,TGTGCCTGGAGTGTCACAGACCAAAACATTCAGTACTTC
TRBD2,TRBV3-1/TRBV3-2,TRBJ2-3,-,CASSQEGPRAGDADTQYF,TGTGCCAGCAGCCAAGAGGGCCCACGAGCGGGAGATGCGGATACGCAGTATTTT
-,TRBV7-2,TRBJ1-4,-,CASSPQGGSEKLFF,TGTGCCAGCAGCCCACAGGGCGGTTCTGAAAAACTGTTTTTT
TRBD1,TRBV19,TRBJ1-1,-,CASMWGDRDTEAFF,TGTGCCAGTATGTGGGGAGACAGGGACACTGAAGCTTTCTTT
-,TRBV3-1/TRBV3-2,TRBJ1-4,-,CASSQEAEANEKLFF,TGTGCCAGCAGCCAAGAAGCGGAGGCTAATGAAAAACTGTTTTTT
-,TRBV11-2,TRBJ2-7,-,CASSLDVQGPYEQYF,TGTGCCAGCAGCTTAGATGTCCAGGGGCCCTACGAGCAGTACTTC
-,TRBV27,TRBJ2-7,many,CASSRSGAYEQYF,TGTGCCAGCAGTCGCAGCGGAGCCTACGAGCAGTACTTC
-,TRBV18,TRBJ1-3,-,CASSPGQVLSGNTIYF,TGTGCCAGCTCACCAGGGCAGGTCCTCTCTGGAAACACCATATATTTT
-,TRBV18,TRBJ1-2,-,CASSPTGSGYTF,TGTGCCAGCTCACCTACGGGTAGCGGCTACACCTTC
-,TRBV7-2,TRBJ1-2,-,CASSLVRVASGFYGYTF,TGTGCCAGCAGCTTAGTCAGGGTGGCGTCAGGCTTCTATGGCTACACCTTC
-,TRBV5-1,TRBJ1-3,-,CASSWDGRTSGNTIYF,TGCGCCAGCAGCTGGGACGGGAGAACCTCTGGAAACACCATATATTTT
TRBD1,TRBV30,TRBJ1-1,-,CACAGQGSTEAFF,TGTGCCTGTGCGGGACAGGGGAGCACTGAAGCTTTCTTT
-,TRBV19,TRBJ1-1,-,CASSIGVPVNTEAFF,TGTGCCAGTAGTATCGGGGTTCCGGTGAACACTGAAGCTTTCTTT
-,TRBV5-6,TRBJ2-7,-,CASSLGPRAAQGYEQYF,TGTGCCAGCAGCTTGGGTCCCCGAGCAGCACAGGGCTACGAGCAGTACTTC